The present T cell receptor beta chain was sequenced within a study of regulatory T cells in long-lasting Graves disease. TCR beta libraries were built with iRepertoire HTBI primers and Arm-PCR of CDR3 regions. TCRdb processed the multiplex PCR reads anew with MiXCR; each CDR3 protein has one entry. The sample shows hundreds of thousands of distinct CDR3 sequences, approximately 15% of them seen only once. The time point here: newly diagnosed GD, antithyroid drugs for less than 3 months. The TCR library used RNA extracted from PBMCs. The collection involved drawing 8.5 to 9 milliliters of peripheral blood into EDTA tubes. This clonotype was picked up many times. Its antigen is not identified. Broader study findings: Patients with persistent disease showed a bias toward TRBV28, TRBJ1-2 and TRBJ2-5.

This CDR3 spans 18 amino acids. V was pared by 4 bases and J by 0 bases, with 13 bases of the junction left unmatched. CDR1 is DFQATT and CDR2 is SNEGSKA in the germline V gene (reference sequence). A further study also used this sample, focusing on T cells in Graves' hyperthyroidism and ophthalmopathy.

The sample in question was peripheral blood mononuclear cells (PBMCs), obtained at new diagnosis, from a patient treated with antithyroid drugs. The receptor's source is a man aged 35-49 years with Graves disease. V gene TRBV20-1 combines with J gene TRBJ2-2, with 8 positions matching TRBD1. The DNA of the CDR3 is TGCAGTGCTAATGTACCGGGACAGGTGGGACCGAACACCGGGGAGCTGTTTTTT. Residues: CSANVPGQVGPNTGELFF.